One and the same sample provided the 30 T cell receptor beta chains below, sequenced in a study of early T cells in non-severe SARS-CoV-2 infection. TCRdb used MiXCR to reprocess the 5' RACE reads, holding one entry per CDR3 protein. The table has roughly 60,000 distinct CDR3 sequences, approximately 11% seen once; the top ten hold under 3%. Sample: whole blood, taken at baseline. These receptors were obtained from an adult who was a healthcare worker with PCR-confirmed SARS-CoV-2 infection or an uninfected control (not recorded which).

The V gene is TRBV20-1, the J gene TRBJ1-1, with a possible D match to TRBD1 (5 bases). The V gene's germline CDR1 is DFQATT and CDR2 SNEGSKA (reference sequence). The CDR3 is 12 residues long. Trimming took off 3 bases at V and 10 bases at J, with 15 bases between the two ends. CDR3 coding DNA: TGCAGTGCTAGGGGGACCGACCCAGGAGCTTTCTTT. Amino acid sequence: CSARGTDPGAFF.

V gene TRBV4-3 combines with J gene TRBJ1-5; the D gene is possibly TRBD1 (5 bases). CDR1 LGHNA and CDR2 YSLEER come from the germline V gene. The length of the CDR3 is 15 residues. Trimming removed 0 bases from V and 7 bases from J, with 13 bases in between. CDR3: CASSQDLSRDQPQHF. CDR3 nucleotide sequence: TGCGCCAGCAGCCAAGATCTTAGCAGGGACCAGCCCCAGCATTTT.

This clonotype was seen more than once but under ten times. The genes are TRBV6-2 or TRBV6-3 and TRBJ1-1, with D possibly matching TRBD1 (5 bases). This CDR3 region has 15 residues. CDR1 and CDR2 from the germline V gene are MNHEY and SVGEGT. V was cut by 0 bases and J by 5 bases, with 13 bases left in between. CDR3 sequence: CASSYSVRGKTEAFF. The CDR3 DNA reads TGTGCCAGCAGTTACTCAGTGCGGGGCAAGACTGAAGCTTTCTTT.

This clonotype was seen only once. The rearrangement joins TRBV20-1 to TRBJ2-5; weak D call: TRBD1 (6 bases). The CDR3 runs to 14 residues. Trimming cost V 3 bases and J 5 bases, with 16 bases left between them. CDR1 and CDR2 from the germline V gene are DFQATT and SNEGSKA (reference sequence). CDR3 in amino acids: CSASPLLGAETQYF. The DNA for the CDR3 is TGCAGTGCTAGCCCCCTCTTGGGGGCGGAGACCCAGTACTTC.

In this sample, this clonotype turned up many times. The V call is TRBV20-1, the J call TRBJ2-7; no firm D call. Trimming pared 1 base from V and 0 bases from J, leaving 7 bases between. Germline loops: CDR1 DFQATT, CDR2 SNEGSKA (reference sequence). The CDR3 has 13 amino acids. The CDR3 nucleotides are TGCAGTGCTAGAGGCCGGAGCTCCTACGAGCAGTACTTC. Amino acids: CSARGRSSYEQYF.

The J gene is TRBJ1-5, the V gene TRBV20-1; the match to TRBD1 covers 9 bases. CDR1 DFQATT and CDR2 SNEGSKA come from the germline V gene (reference sequence). The CDR3 is 16 residues long. The ends lost 1 base at V and 7 bases at J; junction bases unmatched: 11. CDR3 coding DNA: TGCAGTGCTAGAGGACTAACAGGGGGCGGAATCCAGCCCCAGCATTTT. Amino acid sequence: CSARGLTGGGIQPQHF.

V is TRBV4-1 and J is TRBJ1-5; D remains unclear. This CDR3 comprises 14 residues. Germline assignment: CDR1 MGHRA and CDR2 YSYEKL. V was clipped by 1 base and J by 5 bases, with 9 bases between them. The CDR3 region is CASSQGWPDQPQHF. The CDR3 nucleotides read TGCGCCAGCAGCCAAGGCTGGCCGGATCAGCCCCAGCATTTT.

V is TRBV29-1 and J is TRBJ2-7; the D gene could be TRBD1 or TRBD2 (5 bases each). The CDR3 has 12 amino acids. Deletions cut 6 bases from V and 3 bases from J, with 12 bases between. The germline CDR1 and CDR2 sequences are SQVTM and ANQGSEA. The CDR3 sequence: CSVTGPGYEQYF. CDR3 coding DNA: TGCAGCGTCACGGGACCAGGCTACGAGCAGTACTTC.

The CDR3 DNA is TGCAGTGCGGGGCGCGCGGGGGAAAACATTCAGTACTTC. It codes for CSAGRAGENIQYF. J is TRBJ2-4 and V is TRBV20-1; 7 bases are a match to TRBD2. The CDR3 covers 13 residues. Germline CDR1 reads DFQATT; CDR2 reads SNEGSKA (reference sequence). After removal of 6 bases from V and 5 bases from J, the junction contained 7 bases not matched to a gene.

This clonotype has just a few counts. This chain uses TRBV12-3 or TRBV12-4 with TRBJ2-5, with 7 bases that match TRBD2. Trimming took 0 bases from V and 3 from J; bases not matched to a gene: 1. CDR3 length: 14 amino acids. The CDR3 is CASSLARGKETQYF. DNA for the CDR3: TGTGCCAGCAGTTTAGCGCGGGGGAAAGAGACCCAGTACTTC.

The rearrangement joins TRBV5-4 to TRBJ1-1, with 9 bases identical to TRBD1. The CDR3 is 13 amino acids. J gave up 11 bases and V 5 bases, and 10 bases lay outside the gene matches. Germline CDR1 is SGHNT and CDR2 is YYREEE (reference sequence). The CDR3 region is CASRVQGARLAFF. The CDR3 DNA reads TGTGCCAGCAGGGTACAGGGGGCGCGTCTCGCTTTCTTT.

In its sample, this clonotype was seen a few times. The chain couples TRBV20-1 to TRBJ2-5; no reliable D call. This CDR3 has 10 residues. V lost 3 bases, J lost 1 base, and 0 bases lay in between. Per germline, CDR1 DFQATT and CDR2 SNEGSKA (reference sequence). CDR3 sequence: CSASQETQYF. CDR3 DNA: TGCAGTGCTAGCCAAGAGACCCAGTACTTC.

The count of this clonotype is one. This rearrangement joins TRBV7-2 to TRBJ1-1, with a tentative D call TRBD1 (6 bases). CDR1 is SGHTA, CDR2 FQGNSA, per germline. The CDR3 loop spans 14 amino acids. V was clipped by 1 base and J by 5 bases, with 11 bases between them. The CDR3 loop is CASSLVQGTTEAFF. The CDR3 region has the DNA TGTGCCAGCAGCTTAGTACAGGGTACGACTGAAGCTTTCTTT. Variable domain in full (rest from reference TRBV7-2 and TRBJ1-1): GAGVSQSPSNKVTEKGKDVELRCDPISGHTALYWYRQSLGQGLEFLIYFQGNSAPDKSGLPSDRFSAERTGGSVSTLTIQRTQQEDSAVYLCASSLVQGTTEAFFGQGTRLTVV.

This clonotype was recorded a few times. The CDR3 region has the DNA TGTGCCTCCTCCGACGGGGATCAGCCCCAGCATTTT. Its translation is CASSDGDQPQHF. The chain combines TRBV11-2 with TRBJ1-5; D is unclear. CDR1 is SGHAT, CDR2 FQNNGV, per germline. V lost 11 bases, J lost 5 bases, and 13 bases lay in between. This CDR3 has 12 amino acids.

The chain recombines TRBV6-6 with TRBJ2-1, with D possibly matching TRBD1 (6 bases). Germline CDR1 reads MNHNY; CDR2 reads SVGAGI (reference sequence). CDR3 length equals 17 residues. Trimming took off 2 bases at V and 0 bases at J, with 14 bases between the two ends. The CDR3 sequence: CASSYAQGGLSYNEQFF. Written as DNA, the CDR3 is TGTGCCAGCAGTTACGCACAGGGTGGTCTCTCCTACAATGAGCAGTTCTTC.

This chain joins TRBV6-1 and TRBJ2-3; D not resolved. The CDR3 spans 13 residues. The germline CDR1 and CDR2 sequences are MNHNS and SASEGT. V gave up 7 bases and J gave up 1 base, with 9 bases separating them. The CDR3 DNA is TGTGCCAGCAATTCGGACGGCACAGATACGCAGTATTTT. This encodes CASNSDGTDTQYF.

V usage is TRBV11-2 and J usage is TRBJ2-3, with TRBD2 identical over 13 bases. The CDR3 runs to 16 residues. CDR1 SGHAT and CDR2 FQNNGV come from the germline V gene. The ends lost 5 bases at V and 2 bases at J; junction bases unmatched: 4. CDR3 loop: CASSRGTSGVTDTQYF. CDR3 sequence (DNA): TGTGCCAGCAGCCGAGGGACTAGCGGGGTCACAGATACGCAGTATTTT.

This clonotype has only a few counts. J is TRBJ2-4 and V is TRBV11-2; the match to TRBD2 covers 11 bases. The junction had 9 bases not matched to a gene; V was cut back by 0 bases and J by 8 bases. Germline CDR1 is SGHAT and CDR2 is FQNNGV. The CDR3 loop spans 17 amino acids. The CDR3 DNA sequence: TGTGCCAGCAGCTTAGAACTGCTAGCGGGGGGATTGGACATTCAGTACTTC. It codes for CASSLELLAGGLDIQYF.

This clonotype showed up just a few times. CDR3 region: CASSFVEAAGDYEQYF. The CDR3, as DNA: TGTGCCAGCAGCTTTGTTGAGGCTGCAGGGGACTACGAGCAGTACTTC. This chain links TRBV7-9 with TRBJ2-7; weak D call: TRBD1 (6 bases). The CDR3 totals 16 residues. V was cut by 3 bases and J by 3 bases, with 18 bases left in between. Germline values: CDR1 SEHNR, CDR2 FQNEAQ (reference sequence).

This clonotype was detected only a few times. This chain joins TRBV23-1 and TRBJ2-2; 7 bases agree with TRBD2. TRBV23-1 is treated as an ORF (open reading frame) with a function not yet certain. The V gene end was trimmed by 7 bases and the J gene end by 4 bases; junction bases not matched to a gene: 9. This CDR3 has 15 residues. The CDR3 DNA follows: TGCGCCAGCAACCCTACCCGGGGGGTCACCGGGGAGCTGTTTTTT. Translating gives CASNPTRGVTGELFF.

The chain employs TRBV18 and TRBJ2-2; D perhaps matches TRBD1 (6 bases). V lost 2 bases, J lost 9 bases, and 16 bases lay in between. This CDR3 comprises 15 residues. Germline V gene sequence: CDR1 KGHSH, CDR2 LQKENI. CDR3 region: CASSPETTQGRELFF. CDR3 nucleotides: TGTGCCAGCTCACCAGAAACCACCCAGGGGAGGGAGCTGTTTTTT.

The chain recombines TRBV5-6 with TRBJ1-1; D is ambiguous. The CDR3 consists of 15 residues. V lost 3 bases and J 5 bases, leaving 17 bases between the germline ends. CDR1 is SGHDT and CDR2 is YYEEEE in the germline V gene. The CDR3 DNA is TGTGCCAGCAGCTCCTGGACCGTTCGAGGGACTGAAGCTTTCTTT. Its protein product is CASSSWTVRGTEAFF.

The chain recombines TRBV18 with TRBJ1-2; weak D call: TRBD1 (6 bases). Trimming took 2 bases from V and 5 from J, leaving 9 bases between them. The CDR3 has 13 residues. Germline V gene data show CDR1 as KGHSH and CDR2 as LQKENI. The chain's CDR3 is CASSPGQHYGYTF. The CDR3 nucleotides read TGTGCCAGCTCACCAGGACAGCATTATGGCTACACCTTC.

This clonotype showed up many times. The genes are TRBV2 and TRBJ1-5; the D is unclear. Germline V gene lookup returns CDR1 SNHLY and CDR2 FYNNEI. V shed 3 bases and J shed 7 bases, with 10 bases lying between them. CDR3 length equals 13 residues. In nucleotides, the CDR3 is TGTGCCAGCAGTGAGGGAGGGTTCCAGCCCCAGCATTTT. This codes for CASSEGGFQPQHF.

This clonotype was seen a handful of times. This chain uses TRBV20-1 with TRBJ2-1; 7 nucleotides line up with TRBD2. CDR3 size: 14 residues. V lost 4 bases to trimming and J lost 7 bases; unmatched junction nucleotides: 10. Per germline, CDR1 DFQATT and CDR2 SNEGSKA (reference sequence). This CDR3 is CSATLAVYPNEQFF. The DNA for the CDR3 is TGCAGTGCTACCCTAGCGGTCTATCCTAATGAGCAGTTCTTC.

The gene calls are TRBV5-6 and TRBJ1-4, with D unresolved. The CDR3 is 14 residues long. Germline values: CDR1 SGHDT, CDR2 YYEEEE. The V gene lost 4 bases and the J gene lost 4 bases, with 11 bases spanning the gap. The CDR3 coding sequence is TGTGCCAGCAGCCGATACCCCGTTAATGAAAAACTGTTTTTT. It codes for CASSRYPVNEKLFF. The whole variable domain, remainder taken from reference TRBV5-6 and TRBJ1-4, is DAGVTQSPTHLIKTRGQQVTLRCSPKSGHDTVSWYQQALGQGPQFIFQYYEEEERQRGNFPDRFSGHQFPNYSSELNVNALLLGDSALYLCASSRYPVNEKLFFGSGTQLSVL.

This clonotype was seen repeatedly, ten times or more. The chain carries TRBV20-1 and TRBJ1-2; TRBD1 matches at 7 bases. From germline, CDR1 is DFQATT and CDR2 SNEGSKA (reference sequence). V was clipped by 6 bases and J by 3 bases; unmatched bases: 4. This CDR3 region has 12 residues. CDR3 protein: CSARQGYYGYTF. The CDR3 DNA is TGCAGTGCCCGACAGGGATACTATGGCTACACCTTC.

This clonotype has at least ten counts. The chain carries TRBV20-1 and TRBJ2-1; TRBD1 or TRBD2 may be the D gene (5 bases each). Germline CDR1 is DFQATT and CDR2 is SNEGSKA (reference sequence). The CDR3 spans 14 residues. V lost 3 bases to trimming and J lost 3 bases, with 12 bases between them. This CDR3 reads CSARSGTDYNEQFF. The CDR3 DNA is TGCAGTGCTAGGTCCGGGACGGACTACAATGAGCAGTTCTTC.

The V and J genes are TRBV6-1 and TRBJ2-6; D perhaps matches TRBD2 (5 bases). Trimming removed 1 base from V and 8 bases from J, with 15 bases in between. This CDR3 comprises 16 residues. CDR1 and CDR2 (germline): MNHNS, SASEGT. The CDR3 DNA sequence: TGTGCCAGCAGTGAAGGTTCGACTATGACGTCCAACGTCCTGACTTTC. The encoded protein is CASSEGSTMTSNVLTF.

The sample holds a few counts of this clonotype. This chain uses TRBV6-6 with TRBJ2-7; tentative D call: TRBD1 (5 bases). The germline V and J ends were trimmed by 7 bases and 2 bases, with 15 bases remaining between them. This CDR3 has 14 amino acids. The germline CDR1 and CDR2 sequences are MNHNY and SVGAGI (reference sequence). The CDR3 sequence is CASTRTTVTYEQYF. CDR3 nucleotide sequence: TGTGCCAGCACCCGAACGACAGTTACCTACGAGCAGTACTTC.